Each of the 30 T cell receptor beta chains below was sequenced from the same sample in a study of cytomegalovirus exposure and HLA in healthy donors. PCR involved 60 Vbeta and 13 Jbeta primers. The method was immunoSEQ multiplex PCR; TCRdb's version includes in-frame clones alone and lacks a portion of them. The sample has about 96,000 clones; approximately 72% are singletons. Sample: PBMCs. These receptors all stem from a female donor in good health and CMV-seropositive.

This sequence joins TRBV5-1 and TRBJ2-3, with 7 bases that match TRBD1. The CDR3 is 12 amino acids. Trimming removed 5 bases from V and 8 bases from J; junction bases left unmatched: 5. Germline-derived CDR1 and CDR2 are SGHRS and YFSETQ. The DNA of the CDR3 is TGCGCCAGCAGAGGGGGCTGGGGTACGCAGTATTTT. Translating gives CASRGGWGTQYF.

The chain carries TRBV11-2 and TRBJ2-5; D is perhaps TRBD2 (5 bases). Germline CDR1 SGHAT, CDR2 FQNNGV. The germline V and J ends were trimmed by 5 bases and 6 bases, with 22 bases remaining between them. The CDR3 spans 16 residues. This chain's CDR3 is CASSPATGSGVQTQYF. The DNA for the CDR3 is TGTGCCAGCAGCCCTGCTACGGGCTCCGGGGTTCAGACCCAGTACTTC.

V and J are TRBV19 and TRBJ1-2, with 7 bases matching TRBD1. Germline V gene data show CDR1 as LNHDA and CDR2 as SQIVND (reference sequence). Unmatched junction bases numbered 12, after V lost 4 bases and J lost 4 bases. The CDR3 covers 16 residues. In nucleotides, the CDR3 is TGTGCCAGTAGTAAAACGCGACAGGGCCGTTTCTATGGCTACACCTTC. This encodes CASSKTRQGRFYGYTF.

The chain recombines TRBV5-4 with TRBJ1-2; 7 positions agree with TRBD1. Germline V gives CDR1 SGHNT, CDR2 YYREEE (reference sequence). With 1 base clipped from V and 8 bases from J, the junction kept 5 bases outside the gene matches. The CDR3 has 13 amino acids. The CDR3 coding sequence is TGTGCCAGCAGCTTGCAGGGGGTTGACGGCTACACCTTC. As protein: CASSLQGVDGYTF.

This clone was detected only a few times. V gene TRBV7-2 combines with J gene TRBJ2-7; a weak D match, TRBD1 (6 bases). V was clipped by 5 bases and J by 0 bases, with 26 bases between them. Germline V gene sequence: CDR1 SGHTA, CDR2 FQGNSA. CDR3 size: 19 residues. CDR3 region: CASSPRRPPRGTSSYEQYF. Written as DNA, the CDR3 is TGTGCCAGCAGCCCCCGGCGCCCCCCCAGGGGAACAAGCTCCTACGAGCAGTACTTC.

The CDR3, as DNA: TGCGCCAGCAGCCAAGTAGGGGGAGGGGATTACGAGCAGTACTTC. Residues: CASSQVGGGDYEQYF. J is TRBJ2-7 and V is TRBV4-1; D might be TRBD2 (7 bases). Trimming took off 1 base at V and 4 bases at J, with 14 bases between the two ends. The CDR3 length is 15 residues. Germline CDR1 reads MGHRA; CDR2 reads YSYEKL.

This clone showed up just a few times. The CDR3 reads CASSQGVQRFTGELFF. The CDR3 DNA reads TGCGCCAGCAGCCAGGGCGTGCAGCGGTTCACCGGGGAGCTGTTTTTT. This chain uses TRBV4-1 with TRBJ2-2; D is perhaps TRBD2 (5 bases). Between the trimmed V and J ends, which lost 3 bases and 4 bases, there was a span of 15 bases. Per the germline V gene, CDR1 is MGHRA and CDR2 is YSYEKL. This CDR3 has 16 residues.

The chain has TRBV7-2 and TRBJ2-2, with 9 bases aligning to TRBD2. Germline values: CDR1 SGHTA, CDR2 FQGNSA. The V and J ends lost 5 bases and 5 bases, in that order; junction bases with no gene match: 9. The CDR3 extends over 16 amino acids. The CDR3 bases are TGTGCCAGCAGCCAGCGCCCTAGCGGGATGACCGGGGAGCTGTTTTTT. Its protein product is CASSQRPSGMTGELFF.

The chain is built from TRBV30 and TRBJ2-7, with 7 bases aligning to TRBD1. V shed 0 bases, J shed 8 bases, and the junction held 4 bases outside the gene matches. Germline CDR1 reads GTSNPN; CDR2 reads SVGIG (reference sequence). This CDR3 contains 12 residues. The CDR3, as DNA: TGTGCCTGGAGTGTAGGGGGCGACAAGCAGTACTTC. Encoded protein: CAWSVGGDKQYF.

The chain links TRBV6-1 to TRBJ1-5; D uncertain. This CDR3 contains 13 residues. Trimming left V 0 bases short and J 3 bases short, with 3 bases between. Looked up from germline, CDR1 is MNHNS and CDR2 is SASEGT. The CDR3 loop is CASSEAFNQPQHF. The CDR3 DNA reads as TGTGCCAGCAGTGAAGCCTTCAATCAGCCCCAGCATTTT.

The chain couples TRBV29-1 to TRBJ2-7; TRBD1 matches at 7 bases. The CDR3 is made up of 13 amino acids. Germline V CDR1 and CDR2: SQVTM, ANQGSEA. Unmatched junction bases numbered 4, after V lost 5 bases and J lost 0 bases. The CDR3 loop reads CSVNRGSSYEQYF. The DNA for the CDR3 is TGCAGCGTTAACAGGGGAAGCTCCTACGAGCAGTACTTC.

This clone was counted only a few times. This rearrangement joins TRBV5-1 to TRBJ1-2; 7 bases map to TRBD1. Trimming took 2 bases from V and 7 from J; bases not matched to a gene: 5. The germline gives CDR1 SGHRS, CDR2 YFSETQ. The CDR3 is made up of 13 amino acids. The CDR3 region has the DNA TGCGCCAGCAGCTTAACAGGGGTATCTGGCTACACCTTC. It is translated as CASSLTGVSGYTF.

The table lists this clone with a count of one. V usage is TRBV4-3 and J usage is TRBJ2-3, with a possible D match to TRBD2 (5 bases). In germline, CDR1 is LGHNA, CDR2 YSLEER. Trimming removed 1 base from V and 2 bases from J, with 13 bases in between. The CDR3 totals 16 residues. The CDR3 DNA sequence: TGCGCCAGCAGCCAAGGTTGGACTGTACACACAGATACGCAGTATTTT. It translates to CASSQGWTVHTDTQYF.

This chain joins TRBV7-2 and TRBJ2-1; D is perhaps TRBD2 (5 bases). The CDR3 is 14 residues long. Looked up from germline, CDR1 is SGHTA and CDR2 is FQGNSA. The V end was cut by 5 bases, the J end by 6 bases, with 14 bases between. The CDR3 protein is CASSRRGRRNEQFF. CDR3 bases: TGTGCCAGCAGCCGTCGGGGAAGGCGCAATGAGCAGTTCTTC.

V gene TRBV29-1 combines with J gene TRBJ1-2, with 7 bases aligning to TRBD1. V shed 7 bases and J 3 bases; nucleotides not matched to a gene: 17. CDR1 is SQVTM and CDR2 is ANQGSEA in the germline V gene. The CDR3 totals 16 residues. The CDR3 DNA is TGCAGCGCCATACTAGGACAGGACCCAACCCACTATGGCTACACCTTC. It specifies CSAILGQDPTHYGYTF.

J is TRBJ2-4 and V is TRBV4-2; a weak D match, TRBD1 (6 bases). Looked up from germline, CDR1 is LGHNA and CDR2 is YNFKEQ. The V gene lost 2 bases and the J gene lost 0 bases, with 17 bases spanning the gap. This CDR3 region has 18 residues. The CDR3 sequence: CASSQTARQVLAKNIQYF. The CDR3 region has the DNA TGTGCCAGCAGCCAAACGGCGAGACAGGTTCTAGCCAAAAACATTCAGTACTTC.

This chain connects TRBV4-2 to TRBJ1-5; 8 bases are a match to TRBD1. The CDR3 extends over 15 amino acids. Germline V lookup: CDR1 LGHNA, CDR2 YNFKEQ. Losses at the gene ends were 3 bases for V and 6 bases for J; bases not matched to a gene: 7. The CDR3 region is CASSQPGQEGQPQHF. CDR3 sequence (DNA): TGTGCCAGCAGCCAGCCGGGACAGGAGGGTCAGCCCCAGCATTTT.

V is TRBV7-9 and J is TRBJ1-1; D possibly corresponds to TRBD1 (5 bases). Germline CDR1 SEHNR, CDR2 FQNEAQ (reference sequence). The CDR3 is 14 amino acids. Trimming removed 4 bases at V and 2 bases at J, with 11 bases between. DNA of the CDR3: TGTGCCAGCAGCTACGACAGTTCTAACACTGAAGCTTTCTTT. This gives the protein CASSYDSSNTEAFF.

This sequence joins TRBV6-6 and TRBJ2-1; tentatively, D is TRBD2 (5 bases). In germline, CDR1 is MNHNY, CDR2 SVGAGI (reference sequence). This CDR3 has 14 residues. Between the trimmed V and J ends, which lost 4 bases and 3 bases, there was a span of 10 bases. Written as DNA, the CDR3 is TGTGCCAGCAGTTTGACACGGGGCTACAATGAGCAGTTCTTC. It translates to CASSLTRGYNEQFF.

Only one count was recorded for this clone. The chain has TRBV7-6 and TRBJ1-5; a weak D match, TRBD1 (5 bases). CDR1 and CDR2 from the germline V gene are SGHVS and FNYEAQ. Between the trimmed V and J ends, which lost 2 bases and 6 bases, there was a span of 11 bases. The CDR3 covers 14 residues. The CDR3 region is CASSLRGGTQPQHF. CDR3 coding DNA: TGTGCCAGCAGCTTACGGGGGGGGACTCAGCCCCAGCATTTT. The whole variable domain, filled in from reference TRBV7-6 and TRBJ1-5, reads GAGVSQSPRYKVTKRGQDVALRCDPISGHVSLYWYRQALGQGPEFLTYFNYEAQQDKSGLPNDRFSAERPEGSISTLTIQRTEQRDSAMYRCASSLRGGTQPQHFGDGTRLSIL.

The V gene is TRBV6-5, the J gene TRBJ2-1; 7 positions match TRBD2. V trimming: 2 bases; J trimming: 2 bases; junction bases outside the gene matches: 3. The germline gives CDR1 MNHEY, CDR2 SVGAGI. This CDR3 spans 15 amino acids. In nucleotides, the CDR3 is TGTGCCAGCAGTTACAATGGGAGGGCCTACAATGAGCAGTTCTTC. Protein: CASSYNGRAYNEQFF.

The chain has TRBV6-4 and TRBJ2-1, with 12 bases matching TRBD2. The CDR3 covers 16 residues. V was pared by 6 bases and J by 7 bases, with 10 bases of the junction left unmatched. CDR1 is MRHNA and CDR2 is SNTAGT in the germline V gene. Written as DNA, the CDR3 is TGTGCCAGCAGCCCTAGCGGGGGGGCTGGAGGGAATGAGCAGTTCTTC. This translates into CASSPSGGAGGNEQFF.

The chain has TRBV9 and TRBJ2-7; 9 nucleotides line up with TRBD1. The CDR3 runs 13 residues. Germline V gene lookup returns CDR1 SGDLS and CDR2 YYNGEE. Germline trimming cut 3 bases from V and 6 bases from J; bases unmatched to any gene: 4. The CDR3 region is CASSAGTGSEQYF. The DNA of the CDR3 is TGTGCCAGCAGCGCCGGGACAGGGAGCGAGCAGTACTTC.

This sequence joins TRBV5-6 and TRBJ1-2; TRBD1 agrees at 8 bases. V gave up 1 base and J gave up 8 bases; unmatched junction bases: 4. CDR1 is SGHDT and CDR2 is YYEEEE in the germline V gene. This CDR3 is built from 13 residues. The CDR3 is CASSLKTGVGYTF. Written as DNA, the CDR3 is TGTGCCAGCAGCTTGAAGACAGGGGTCGGCTACACCTTC.

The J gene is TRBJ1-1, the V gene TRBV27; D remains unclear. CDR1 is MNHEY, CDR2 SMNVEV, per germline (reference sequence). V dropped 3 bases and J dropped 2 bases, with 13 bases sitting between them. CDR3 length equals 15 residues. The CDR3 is CASSFLGRTNTEAFF. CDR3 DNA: TGTGCCAGCAGTTTTCTTGGCAGAACCAACACTGAAGCTTTCTTT.

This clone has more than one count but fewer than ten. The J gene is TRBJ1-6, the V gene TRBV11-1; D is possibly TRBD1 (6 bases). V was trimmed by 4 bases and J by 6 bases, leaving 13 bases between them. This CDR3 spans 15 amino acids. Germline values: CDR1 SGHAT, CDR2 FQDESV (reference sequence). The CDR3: CASSSRQVPNSPLHF. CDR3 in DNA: TGTGCCAGCAGCTCGCGACAGGTTCCTAATTCACCCCTCCACTTT.

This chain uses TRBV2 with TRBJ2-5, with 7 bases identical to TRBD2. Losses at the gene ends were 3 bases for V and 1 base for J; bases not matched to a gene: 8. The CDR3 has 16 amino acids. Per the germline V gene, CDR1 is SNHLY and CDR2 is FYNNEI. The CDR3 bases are TGTGCCAGCAGTGATGGATGGGCTAGCGGCCAAGAGACCCAGTACTTC. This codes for CASSDGWASGQETQYF. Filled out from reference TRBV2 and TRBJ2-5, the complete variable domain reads EPEVTQTPSHQVTQMGQEVILRCVPISNHLYFYWYRQILGQKVEFLVSFYNNEISEKSEIFDDQFSVERPDGSNFTLKIRSTKLEDSAMYFCASSDGWASGQETQYFGPGTRLLVL.

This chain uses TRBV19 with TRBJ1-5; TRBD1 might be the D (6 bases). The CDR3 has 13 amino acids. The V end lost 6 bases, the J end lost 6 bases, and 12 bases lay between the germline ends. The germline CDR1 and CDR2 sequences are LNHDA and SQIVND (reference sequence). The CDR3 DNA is TGTGCCAGTAGCTTTTCAGGGGTTCAGCCCCAGCATTTT. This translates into CASSFSGVQPQHF.

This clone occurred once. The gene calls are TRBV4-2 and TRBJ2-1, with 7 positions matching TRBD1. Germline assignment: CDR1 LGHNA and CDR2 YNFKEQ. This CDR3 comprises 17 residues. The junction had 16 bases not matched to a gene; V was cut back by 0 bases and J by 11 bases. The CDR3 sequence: CASSQDQINYRGSKQFF. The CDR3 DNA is TGTGCCAGCAGCCAAGATCAGATCAATTACAGGGGTTCGAAGCAGTTCTTC.

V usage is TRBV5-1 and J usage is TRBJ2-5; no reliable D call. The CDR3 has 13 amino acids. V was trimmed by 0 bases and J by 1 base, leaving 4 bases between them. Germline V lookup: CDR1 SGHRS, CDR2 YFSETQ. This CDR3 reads CASSLGGQETQYF. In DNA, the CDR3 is TGCGCCAGCAGCTTGGGAGGCCAAGAGACCCAGTACTTC.